This T cell receptor beta chain was recovered during a study of PD-1 blockade in classical Hodgkin lymphoma. The wider study: Intravenous infusions of nivolumab 3 mg/kg reached patients every 2 weeks. Findings and caveats of the study: TCR diversity in CD4+, not CD8+, cells rose significantly by C4D1. Repertoire difference causes, possibly disease activity or prior therapy, remain undefined. Baseline diversity was lower in partial responders and progressors than complete responders.

The protocol was immunoSEQ multiplex PCR, while the TCRdb copy is restricted to in-frame clones and leaves out a portion. The sample contains roughly 25,000 clones, approximately 67% of which appear only once. For this clone: The antigen remains undetermined.

Every patient had relapsed following autologous stem cell transplantation, and cohorts differed in brentuximab vedotin exposure. This CDR3 has 12 amino acids. The clonotype comes from a human donor with classical Hodgkin lymphoma. The rearrangement links TRBV21-1 to TRBJ1-2. TRBV21-1 is reported as a pseudogene. The material was peripheral blood mononuclear cells (PBMCs), obtained before the second cycle of nivolumab. The CDR3 is CASSKVVNGYTF. CDR3 bases: TGTGCCAGCAGCAAAGTCGTAAATGGCTACACCTTC.